The rows below give T cell receptor beta chains drawn from one sample of a study of blood T cells in healthy people across ages. TCRdb reanalysed the 5' RACE reads using MiXCR and keeps one entry per CDR3 protein. Seen here are roughly 1.4 million distinct CDR3 sequences, around 59% observed once, and the top ten hold 5% to 7%. The sample consisted of blood. The receptor source for this set is a man aged 18 to 29 in good health. CDR3s leave out the opening cysteine and the closing phenylalanine or tryptophan. A D gene is named only where the DNA matches it firmly. Size is stated for part of the rows, as once, few or many counts, or as a class when the clone is expanded.

v_call: TRBV29-1
clone_size: few
d_call: TRBD2
cdr3_aa: SVEEGTSGTSSYNEQF

v_call: TRBV6-2/TRBV6-3
clone_size: -
d_call: -
cdr3_aa: ASSRLGASVLQF

v_call: TRBV9
clone_size: -
d_call: -
cdr3_aa: ASSDLDSYNQPQH

v_call: TRBV25-1
clone_size: -
d_call: TRBD1
cdr3_aa: ASSGQGVETQY

v_call: TRBV12-3/TRBV12-4
clone_size: -
d_call: TRBD1
cdr3_aa: ASTPGQFYGYT

v_call: TRBV3-1
clone_size: -
d_call: -
cdr3_aa: ASSQSVLIGRPETQY

v_call: TRBV4-3
clone_size: -
d_call: TRBD1
cdr3_aa: ASSQDRGSAYEQY

v_call: TRBV7-2
clone_size: -
d_call: TRBD1
cdr3_aa: ASSSPGQGSYNSPLH

v_call: TRBV12-3/TRBV12-4
clone_size: -
d_call: TRBD2
cdr3_aa: ASSALAGEGTDTQY

v_call: TRBV11-2
clone_size: -
d_call: TRBD2
cdr3_aa: ASSSGTSGISSYEQY

v_call: TRBV27
clone_size: -
d_call: -
cdr3_aa: ASSLGRGWGYEQY

v_call: TRBV3-1
clone_size: -
d_call: -
cdr3_aa: ASSQTGISF

v_call: TRBV4-1
clone_size: once
d_call: -
cdr3_aa: ASSRLALSPSSSYEQY

v_call: TRBV7-8
clone_size: -
d_call: -
cdr3_aa: ASSQITGTQETQY

v_call: TRBV4-1
clone_size: -
d_call: -
cdr3_aa: ASSQTGDQTYEQY

v_call: TRBV12-3/TRBV12-4
clone_size: few
d_call: TRBD2
cdr3_aa: ASSFLFSGETLGEQY

v_call: TRBV6-5
clone_size: -
d_call: -
cdr3_aa: ASSYSIGGLGGDTQY

v_call: TRBV15
clone_size: -
d_call: TRBD1
cdr3_aa: ATSSNRTGGQLGKLF

v_call: TRBV4-2
clone_size: -
d_call: TRBD1
cdr3_aa: ASSRGGDRDTDTQY

v_call: TRBV20-1
clone_size: -
d_call: TRBD1
cdr3_aa: SASGPDRGRSPLH

v_call: TRBV7-2
clone_size: -
d_call: -
cdr3_aa: ASSLTELRGSYNEQF

v_call: TRBV10-3
clone_size: few
d_call: -
cdr3_aa: AISGGLRAYEQY

v_call: TRBV6-5
clone_size: -
d_call: -
cdr3_aa: ASRNYNEQF

v_call: TRBV29-1
clone_size: -
d_call: -
cdr3_aa: SVYPGRNYGYT

v_call: TRBV7-2
clone_size: once
d_call: -
cdr3_aa: ASSPVSASVASEQY

v_call: TRBV4-1
clone_size: -
d_call: TRBD2
cdr3_aa: ASSQGSGRGYEQY

v_call: TRBV18
clone_size: -
d_call: -
cdr3_aa: ASSPLKPDTQY

v_call: TRBV29-1
clone_size: -
d_call: -
cdr3_aa: SVLGDSGNQETQY

v_call: TRBV6-2/TRBV6-3
clone_size: once
d_call: TRBD2
cdr3_aa: ASMWGGYTDTQY

v_call: TRBV29-1
clone_size: -
d_call: TRBD2
cdr3_aa: SVLREGSEQF

v_call: TRBV29-1
clone_size: few
d_call: -
cdr3_aa: SVDGGRGWYNEQF

v_call: TRBV27
clone_size: -
d_call: -
cdr3_aa: ASSLRSLSYEQY

v_call: TRBV27
clone_size: -
d_call: -
cdr3_aa: ASSPRHFQETQY

v_call: TRBV6-5
clone_size: -
d_call: -
cdr3_aa: ASSYSNGAYNSPLH